The 8 T cell receptor beta chains below were found in one sample sequenced in a study of cytomegalovirus exposure and HLA in healthy donors. The PCR used 60 Vbeta and 13 Jbeta primers. Clones were sequenced by immunoSEQ multiplex PCR, and TCRdb holds only the in-frame ones, with some missing. The data hold around 120,000 clones, with 80% observed a single time. Sequenced input: PBMCs. These receptors all come from a man aged 25-45 years in good health and CMV-seronegative.

This CDR3 reads CASSPQTGAGNTIYF. The CDR3 bases are TGTGCCAGCAGCCCCCAGACAGGGGCTGGAAACACCATATATTTT. The chain joins TRBV13 to TRBJ1-3; 8 bases line up with TRBD1. Germline CDR1 and CDR2: PRHDT and FYEKMQ (reference sequence). V trimming: 5 bases; J trimming: 2 bases; junction bases outside the gene matches: 5. The CDR3 consists of 15 residues.

The CDR3 loop reads CASRETGDPYGYTF. As DNA, the CDR3 is TGTGCCAGCAGGGAGACAGGCGATCCTTATGGCTACACCTTC. V and J are TRBV6-5 and TRBJ1-2, with D maybe TRBD1 (6 bases). Deletions cut 6 bases from V and 5 bases from J, with 16 bases between. Germline values: CDR1 MNHEY, CDR2 SVGAGI. This CDR3 spans 14 amino acids.

Here the CDR3 DNA reads TGTGCCACCTCACTAGGGACAGGGGACAATGAGCAGTTCTTC. Protein: CATSLGTGDNEQFF. The V and J genes are TRBV6-6 and TRBJ2-1, with 10 nucleotides matching TRBD1. CDR3 length equals 14 residues. Per germline, CDR1 MNHNY and CDR2 SVGAGI (reference sequence). V trimming: 10 bases; J trimming: 5 bases; junction bases outside the gene matches: 8.

The rearrangement links TRBV25-1 to TRBJ2-1; D possibly corresponds to TRBD1 (5 bases). The CDR3 has 11 residues. The germline CDR1 and CDR2 sequences are MGHDK and SYGVNS. V was cut by 7 bases and J by 10 bases, with 11 bases left in between. The CDR3 spells CASNRHREQFF. CDR3 bases: TGTGCCAGCAATCGACACAGGGAGCAGTTCTTC.

For the CDR3, the DNA is TGTGCCAGCAGCGTAGCTAGCGGGAGTGTTCACGAGCAGTACTTC. Its protein is CASSVASGSVHEQYF. The V and J genes are TRBV9 and TRBJ2-7; 10 nucleotides agree with TRBD2. V lost 0 bases and J lost 5; bases outside the gene matches: 5. This CDR3 has 15 residues. Germline values: CDR1 SGDLS, CDR2 YYNGEE.

J is TRBJ2-7 and V is TRBV5-6; 7 nucleotides align to TRBD2. The CDR3 runs 13 residues. Germline loops: CDR1 SGHDT, CDR2 YYEEEE. Trimming at V came to 0 bases and at J to 6 bases, leaving 3 bases not matched to a gene. The CDR3 DNA is TGTGCCAGCAGCTTGGGGCGGGAGAGCGAGCAGTACTTC. Its translation is CASSLGRESEQYF.

With respect to this clone: At one end the junction does not follow the germline gene, possibly because of a read error. The chain uses TRBV6-6 and TRBJ1-2; weak D call: TRBD1 (6 bases). This CDR3 region has 15 residues. Germline CDR1 reads MNHNY; CDR2 reads SVGAGI (reference sequence). CDR3 nucleotide sequence: TGTGCCAGCAGTTACAACAGGGCTACTAACTATGGCTACCCCTTC. Translation: CASSYNRATNYGYPF.

CDR3 DNA sequence: TGTGCCAGCAGCCTACTGGTCACCGGGGAGCTGTTTTTT. This codes for CASSLLVTGELFF. The V call is TRBV7-9, the J call TRBJ2-2; D gene unclear. Germline V CDR1 and CDR2: SEHNR, FQNEAQ (reference sequence). The CDR3 covers 13 residues. V was trimmed by 5 bases and J by 4 bases, leaving 8 bases between them. The full variable domain, its missing parts supplied by reference TRBV7-9 and TRBJ2-2, is DTGVSQNPRHKITKRGQNVTFRCDPISEHNRLYWYRQTLGQGPEFLTYFQNEAQLEKSRLLSDRFSAERPKGSFSTLEIQRTEQGDSAMYLCASSLLVTGELFFGEGSRLTVL.